A selection of T cell receptor beta chains follows, all from one sample in a study of blood T cells in healthy people across ages. Using its own MiXCR run on the 5' RACE reads, TCRdb lists one record per CDR3 protein. The table records about 1.8 million distinct CDR3 sequences, 40% to 55% of them present only once. Material: blood. These receptors all come from a woman in her 40s in good health. Each CDR3 is given with its conserved first and last residue. The D gene is left open where the match is weak. Clone sizes are given selectively: once, few, many, or a class where the clone is expanded.

NA	TRBD1	TRBV9	TRBJ1-1	14	CASSVGDRASEAFF	TGTGCCAGCAGCGTAGGGGACAGGGCTTCTGAAGCTTTCTTT
NA	NA	TRBV20-1	TRBJ1-2	12	CSADTPSYGYTF	TGCAGTGCTGATACACCCTCCTATGGCTACACCTTC
once	NA	TRBV28	TRBJ2-7	12	CASSFSHYEQYF	TGTGCCAGCAGTTTCTCCCACTACGAGCAGTACTTC
NA	NA	TRBV4-2	TRBJ2-7	15	CASSQFPTAMYEQYF	TGTGCCAGCAGCCAATTTCCGACCGCTATGTACGAGCAGTACTTC
NA	NA	TRBV5-1	TRBJ2-5	12	CAGSPSRETQYF	TGCGCCGGCAGCCCCTCGAGAGAGACCCAGTACTTC
NA	NA	TRBV7-9	TRBJ2-7	15	CASSPRLNRDYEQYF	TGTGCCAGCAGCCCGCGGCTGAACAGGGACTACGAGCAGTACTTC
NA	NA	TRBV24-1	TRBJ2-6	16	CATSAAGRSGANVLTF	TGTGCCACCAGTGCCGCGGGACGCTCTGGGGCCAACGTCCTGACTTTC
NA	NA	TRBV4-3	TRBJ2-3	19	CASSQDFVRGGAAVDTQYF	TGCGCCAGCAGCCAAGATTTCGTCAGGGGGGGTGCTGCAGTAGATACGCAGTATTTT
NA	NA	TRBV6-1	TRBJ1-1	11	CATRERFEAFF	TGTGCTACCCGGGAGCGCTTTGAAGCTTTCTTT
once	TRBD2	TRBV5-1	TRBJ2-1	16	CASSLAMSSGVNEQFF	TGCGCCAGCAGCTTGGCCATGTCTAGCGGGGTGAATGAGCAGTTCTTC
few	NA	TRBV4-3	TRBJ2-3	16	CASSQDPGPWADTQYF	TGCGCCAGCAGCCAGGACCCGGGACCGTGGGCAGATACGCAGTATTTT
NA	NA	TRBV7-2	TRBJ2-7	14	CASSPSYTSYEQYF	TGTGCCAGCAGCCCAAGCTACACCTCCTACGAGCAGTACTTC
few	NA	TRBV14	TRBJ2-3	12	CASSQGDNTQYF	TGTGCCAGCAGCCAAGGGGATAATACGCAGTATTTT
NA	TRBD2	TRBV20-1	TRBJ2-5	16	CSARLAGGQYQETQYF	TGCAGTGCTAGACTAGCGGGGGGTCAGTACCAAGAGACCCAGTACTTC
NA	NA	TRBV19	TRBJ2-7	14	CASSTLDGSYEQYF	TGTGCCAGTAGTACCCTGGACGGGTCCTACGAGCAGTACTTC
NA	NA	TRBV20-1	TRBJ2-7	14	CSASTRRSSYEQYF	TGCAGTGCTTCGACCCGAAGGAGCTCCTACGAGCAGTACTTC
many	NA	TRBV7-3	TRBJ2-1	14	CASSFTGAGNEQFF	TGTGCCAGCAGCTTTACAGGAGCTGGTAATGAGCAGTTCTTC
NA	TRBD1	TRBV3-1	TRBJ1-5	15	CASAPTGGFGQPQHF	TGTGCCAGCGCTCCGACAGGGGGCTTCGGACAGCCCCAGCATTTT
few	TRBD2	TRBV28	TRBJ2-7	16	CASSYSPGGSTYEQYF	TGTGCCAGCAGTTACTCCCCCGGGGGGTCTACCTACGAGCAGTACTTC
many	TRBD1	TRBV28	TRBJ2-5	16	CASSLGDDREGETQYF	TGTGCCAGCAGTTTGGGGGACGACAGGGAAGGAGAGACCCAGTACTTC
NA	NA	TRBV20-1	TRBJ1-1	12	CSAARVNTEAFF	TGCAGTGCTGCCCGGGTGAACACTGAAGCTTTCTTT
NA	NA	TRBV6-8	TRBJ2-4	20	CASSYSQGPQGTPAKNIQYF	TGTGCCAGCAGTTACTCTCAAGGGCCCCAGGGGACTCCAGCCAAAAACATTCAGTACTTC
few	NA	TRBV12-3/TRBV12-4	TRBJ1-1	13	CASSLFGGRGAFF	TGTGCCAGCAGTCTTTTTGGGGGCAGGGGAGCTTTCTTT
NA	NA	TRBV9	TRBJ2-5	11	CASSDLETQYF	TGTGCCAGCAGCGACTTAGAGACCCAGTACTTC
NA	NA	TRBV15	TRBJ1-2	17	CATSRPQGQRTNYGYTF	TGTGCCACCAGCAGACCCCAAGGACAGAGAACTAACTATGGCTACACCTTC
NA	TRBD1	TRBV24-1	TRBJ1-5	16	CATSERDSQPRQPQHF	TGTGCCACCAGTGAAAGGGACAGCCAACCCCGGCAGCCCCAGCATTTT
NA	NA	TRBV6-1	TRBJ1-4	14	CASSVQGPNEKLFF	TGTGCCAGCAGTGTTCAGGGTCCTAATGAAAAACTGTTTTTT
NA	NA	TRBV28	TRBJ2-3	15	CASTQSAASTDTQYF	TGTGCCAGCACCCAGTCGGCAGCGAGCACAGATACGCAGTATTTT
NA	NA	TRBV5-5	TRBJ2-1	14	CASSTGLRGNEQFF	TGTGCCAGCAGCACGGGACTCCGAGGGAATGAGCAGTTCTTC
NA	NA	TRBV9	TRBJ2-5	16	CASSATRGPLSDEQYF	TGTGCCAGCAGCGCTACCCGGGGGCCTCTCTCGGATGAGCAGTACTTC
NA	NA	TRBV6-2/TRBV6-3	TRBJ2-5	15	CASSYPWGFQETQYF	TGTGCCAGCAGTTACCCCTGGGGTTTCCAAGAGACCCAGTACTTC
few	NA	TRBV15	TRBJ2-1	14	CATTTRGSYNEQFF	TGTGCCACCACTACGCGGGGTTCCTACAATGAGCAGTTCTTC
NA	TRBD1	TRBV7-9	TRBJ2-2	15	CASSKPQGAAGELFF	TGTGCCAGCAGCAAACCACAGGGGGCGGCCGGGGAGCTGTTTTTT
NA	NA	TRBV7-2	TRBJ2-5	15	CASSLVQGSRETQYF	TGTGCCAGCAGCTTGGTACAGGGTTCCCGGGAGACCCAGTACTTC
NA	NA	TRBV12-3/TRBV12-4	TRBJ1-2	15	CASRSTGSGEYSYTF	TGTGCCAGCAGATCGACCGGTTCGGGGGAGTATAGCTACACCTTC
NA	NA	TRBV14	TRBJ2-7	17	CASSQVTTGYSSYEQYF	TGTGCCAGCAGCCAAGTGACGACGGGATACTCCTCCTACGAGCAGTACTTC
NA	NA	TRBV4-1	TRBJ1-4	16	CASSQGPGATNEKLFF	TGCGCCAGCAGCCAAGGCCCGGGGGCAACTAATGAAAAACTGTTTTTT
NA	TRBD1	TRBV5-6	TRBJ2-7	15	CASRDRQGAVYEQYF	TGTGCCAGCAGGGACCGACAGGGGGCAGTATACGAGCAGTACTTC
few	TRBD1	TRBV29-1	TRBJ2-6	16	CSVEDQQGAGANVLTF	TGCAGCGTTGAAGATCAACAGGGGGCTGGGGCCAACGTCCTGACTTTC
NA	TRBD1	TRBV20-1	TRBJ1-1	16	CSAHDRVGPPGTEAFF	TGCAGTGCCCACGACAGGGTAGGGCCCCCGGGCACTGAAGCTTTCTTT
NA	NA	TRBV4-1	TRBJ2-5	16	CASSQDYGADQETQYF	TGCGCCAGCAGCCAAGATTACGGGGCTGACCAAGAGACCCAGTACTTC
NA	NA	TRBV6-2/TRBV6-3	TRBJ2-6	15	CASSYGAAGANVLTF	TGTGCCAGCAGTTACGGGGCAGCTGGGGCCAACGTCCTGACTTTC
NA	NA	TRBV3-1	TRBJ1-4	13	CASSQETAGRLFF	TGTGCCAGCAGCCAAGAAACCGCCGGGCGACTGTTTTTT
once	NA	TRBV29-1	TRBJ2-7	11	CSGTATYEQYF	TGCAGCGGGACGGCTACCTACGAGCAGTACTTC
NA	NA	TRBV6-2/TRBV6-3	TRBJ1-1	16	CASSYNVGRRNTEAFF	TGTGCCAGCAGTTACAACGTAGGACGGAGGAACACTGAAGCTTTCTTT